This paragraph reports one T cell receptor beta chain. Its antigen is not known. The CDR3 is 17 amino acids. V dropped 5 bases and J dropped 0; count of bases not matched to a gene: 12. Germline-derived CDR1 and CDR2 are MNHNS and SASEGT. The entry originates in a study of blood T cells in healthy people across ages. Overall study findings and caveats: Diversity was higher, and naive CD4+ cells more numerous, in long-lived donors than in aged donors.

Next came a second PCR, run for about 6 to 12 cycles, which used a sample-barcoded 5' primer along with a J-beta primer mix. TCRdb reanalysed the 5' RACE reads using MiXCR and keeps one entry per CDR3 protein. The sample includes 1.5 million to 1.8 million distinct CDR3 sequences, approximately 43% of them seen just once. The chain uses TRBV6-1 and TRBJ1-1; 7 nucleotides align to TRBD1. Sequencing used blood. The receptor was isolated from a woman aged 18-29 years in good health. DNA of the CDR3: TGTGCCAGCAGTCCACCGGGACAGAGGGTCATGAACACTGAAGCTTTCTTT. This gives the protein CASSPPGQRVMNTEAFF.